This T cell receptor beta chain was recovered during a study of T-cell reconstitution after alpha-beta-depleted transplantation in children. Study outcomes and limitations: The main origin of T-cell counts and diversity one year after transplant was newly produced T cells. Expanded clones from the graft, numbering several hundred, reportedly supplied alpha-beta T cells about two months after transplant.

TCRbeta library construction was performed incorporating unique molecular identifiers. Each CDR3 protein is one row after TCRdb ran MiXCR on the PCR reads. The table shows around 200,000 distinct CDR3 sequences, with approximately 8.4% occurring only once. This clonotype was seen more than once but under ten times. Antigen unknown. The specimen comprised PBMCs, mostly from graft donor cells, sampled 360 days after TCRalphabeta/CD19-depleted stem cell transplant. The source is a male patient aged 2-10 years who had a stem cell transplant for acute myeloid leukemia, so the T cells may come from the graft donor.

The CDR3 reads CASSSRLEPRETQYF. The DNA for the CDR3 is TGTGCCAGCAGTTCCAGGTTGGAGCCTCGAGAGACCCAGTACTTC. V gene TRBV6-5 combines with J gene TRBJ2-5; D not resolved. V was shortened by 4 bases and J by 4 bases, with 16 bases between the two germline ends. The germline V gene has CDR1 MNHEY and CDR2 SVGAGI. This CDR3 comprises 15 residues.